Following are 28 T cell receptor beta chains from one sample sequenced in a study of blood T cell repertoires in COVID-19. Clones were sequenced by immunoSEQ multiplex PCR, and TCRdb holds only the in-frame ones, with some missing. Here the sample spans 270,000 or so clones, around four fifths being singletons. Sequencing was performed on peripheral blood. The receptors derive from a woman aged 45-65 years who had recovered from COVID-19.

This clone was observed a single time. This chain joins TRBV28 and TRBJ2-3; 8 bases line up with TRBD2. Germline V gives CDR1 MDHEN, CDR2 SYDVKM. V lost 5 bases, J lost 6 bases, and 10 bases stayed unmatched. The CDR3 has 15 residues. CDR3: CASSTSGSPSDTQYF. In nucleotides, the CDR3 is TGTGCCAGCAGTACCAGCGGGAGCCCTTCTGATACGCAGTATTTT.

This chain joins TRBV27 and TRBJ2-5, with 16 positions matching TRBD2. V shed 6 bases and J 5 bases; nucleotides not matched to a gene: 15. This CDR3 has 19 residues. Germline V CDR1 and CDR2: MNHEY, SMNVEV (reference sequence). This chain's CDR3 is CASSPAGLAGGGRRETQYF. The CDR3 nucleotides read TGTGCCAGCAGCCCCGCGGGACTAGCGGGAGGGGGTAGGAGGGAGACCCAGTACTTC.

This clone has just one count. The chain is built from TRBV6-5 and TRBJ1-2; TRBD1 agrees at 11 bases. Per the germline V gene, CDR1 is MNHEY and CDR2 is SVGAGI. The V gene end was trimmed by 10 bases and the J gene end by 2 bases; junction bases not matched to a gene: 9. The CDR3 is made up of 15 amino acids. CDR3 residues: CATCPGTGGNYGYTF. In nucleotides, the CDR3 is TGTGCCACCTGCCCCGGGACAGGGGGAAACTATGGCTACACCTTC.

The V gene is TRBV7-2, the J gene TRBJ2-7; 9 bases agree with TRBD1. The germline CDR1 and CDR2 sequences are SGHTA and FQGNSA. With 4 bases clipped from V and 3 bases from J, the junction kept 7 bases outside the gene matches. This CDR3 is 15 amino acids long. CDR3 coding DNA: TGTGCCAGCAGCTCGGACAGGGGAAGGGGCTACGAGCAGTACTTC. It codes for CASSSDRGRGYEQYF.

J is TRBJ2-3 and V is TRBV3-1 (or the pseudogene TRBV3-2); no reliable D call. The germline V and J ends were trimmed by 5 bases and 5 bases, with 11 bases remaining between them. The CDR3 runs to 13 residues. Germline CDR1 is LGHDT and CDR2 is YNNKEL (reference sequence). As DNA, the CDR3 is TGTGCCAGCAGCAATCGGGTGGGAGATACGCAGTATTTT. Translation gives CASSNRVGDTQYF.

CDR3 bases: TGTGCCAGCAGATCCTCAAGGCAGGGAAACATTCAGTACTTC. This sequence encodes CASRSSRQGNIQYF. The genes are TRBV28 and TRBJ2-4, with D possibly matching TRBD1 (5 bases). V lost 6 bases and J 6 bases, leaving 15 bases between the germline ends. The CDR3 loop spans 14 amino acids. Germline CDR1 reads MDHEN; CDR2 reads SYDVKM.

The chain has TRBV6-5 and TRBJ2-3, with D unclear. The CDR3 totals 15 residues. The ends were cut back, 0 bases at V and 2 bases at J, with 9 bases in the middle. The germline gives CDR1 MNHEY, CDR2 SVGAGI. The CDR3 DNA follows: TGTGCCAGCAGTTACTCTGGCAGGTACACAGATACGCAGTATTTT. It yields the protein CASSYSGRYTDTQYF.

J is TRBJ1-1 and V is TRBV5-5, with D unclear. The CDR3 totals 13 residues. Trimming took 4 bases from V and 3 from J, leaving 10 bases between them. Germline loops: CDR1 SGHKS, CDR2 YYEKEE (reference sequence). The CDR3 region has the DNA TGTGCCAGCAGCCCGAATTCGGACACTGAAGCTTTCTTT. Encoded protein: CASSPNSDTEAFF.

The chain links TRBV2 to TRBJ2-7; tentative D call: TRBD2 (6 bases). With 6 bases removed from V and 4 bases from J, the gap between germline ends came to 13 bases. Germline V gene lookup returns CDR1 SNHLY and CDR2 FYNNEI. The length of the CDR3 is 13 residues. CDR3 bases: TGTGCCAGCAGGGGCGGGGTGGGATACGAGCAGTACTTC. Its protein product is CASRGGVGYEQYF.

The chain carries TRBV7-2 and TRBJ2-1; the match to TRBD2 covers 13 bases. Germline V lookup: CDR1 SGHTA, CDR2 FQGNSA. CDR3 length equals 16 residues. With V trimmed by 5 bases and J by 6 bases, 7 bases remained unmatched. CDR3 region: CASSTRLAGGRNEQFF. CDR3 in DNA: TGTGCCAGCAGCACCCGACTAGCGGGGGGCCGCAATGAGCAGTTCTTC. The complete variable domain, with remaining parts taken from reference TRBV7-2 and TRBJ2-1, reads GAGVSQSPSNKVTEKGKDVELRCDPISGHTALYWYRQSLGQGLEFLIYFQGNSAPDKSGLPSDRFSAERTGGSVSTLTIQRTQQEDSAVYLCASSTRLAGGRNEQFFGPGTRLTVL.

The J gene is TRBJ2-6, the V gene TRBV19; D is ambiguous. Germline V lookup: CDR1 LNHDA, CDR2 SQIVND (reference sequence). The CDR3 totals 14 residues. Trimming left V 3 bases short and J 0 bases short, with 3 bases between. CDR3 nucleotide sequence: TGTGCCAGTAGTATCCACTCTGGGGCCAACGTCCTGACTTTC. It is translated as CASSIHSGANVLTF.

This chain connects TRBV7-8 to TRBJ2-1; 7 bases line up with TRBD1. Per germline, CDR1 SGHVS and CDR2 FQNEAQ. The V segment lost 5 bases and the J segment 0 bases; nucleotides outside the gene matches: 7. The CDR3 is 16 residues long. The CDR3 sequence: CASSPDGTVSYNEQFF. The CDR3 coding sequence is TGTGCCAGCAGCCCCGATGGGACAGTCTCCTACAATGAGCAGTTCTTC.

The chain links TRBV5-1 to TRBJ1-1; maybe TRBD1 (5 bases). Germline assignment: CDR1 SGHRS and CDR2 YFSETQ. The V end was cut by 4 bases, the J end by 0 bases, with 16 bases between. The CDR3 spans 16 residues. The CDR3 DNA follows: TGCGCCAGCAGCCCGAGAGACAGTACCCTGAACACTGAAGCTTTCTTT. Translating it yields CASSPRDSTLNTEAFF.

On this clone itself: Without the conserved terminal phenylalanine or tryptophan, this CDR3 likely stems from a read error. Because the CDR3's place on the DNA is in doubt, the DNA is left out and the CDR3 is given as listed by TCRdb. This chain connects TRBV7-9 to TRBJ1-1; the D call in the table, TRBD1, was not verified against the DNA. From germline, CDR1 is SEHNR and CDR2 FQNEAQ (reference sequence). 8 amino acids form the CDR3, both terminal residues included. CDR3: CASSSTVL.

The J gene is TRBJ2-4, the V gene TRBV3-1 (or the pseudogene TRBV3-2), with 8 bases that match TRBD2. This CDR3 spans 21 amino acids. The junction had 16 bases not matched to a gene; V was cut back by 0 bases and J by 0 bases. Germline CDR1 reads LGHDT; CDR2 reads YNNKEL (reference sequence). For the CDR3, the DNA is TGTGCCAGCAGCCAAGATGAGCGGGGTAGCGGGAATGGCCCAGCCAAAAACATTCAGTACTTC. The encoded protein is CASSQDERGSGNGPAKNIQYF.

The gene calls are TRBV12-3 or TRBV12-4 and TRBJ1-4; TRBD1 aligns across 7 bases. V lost 6 bases to trimming and J lost 8 bases; unmatched junction nucleotides: 3. The CDR3 consists of 12 residues. CDR3 in DNA: TGTGCCAGCAGAGCGGACAGGGAAAAACTGTTTTTT. It encodes CASRADREKLFF.

The table lists this clone with a few counts. The V call is TRBV5-4, the J call TRBJ1-1, with no clear D. CDR1 SGHNT and CDR2 YYREEE come from the germline V gene (reference sequence). V lost 6 bases and J lost 3, with 21 bases in between. The CDR3 is 16 residues long. CDR3 region: CASTIGPARLDTEAFF. CDR3 DNA sequence: TGTGCCAGCACCATAGGCCCAGCCAGGTTGGACACTGAAGCTTTCTTT.

The chain uses TRBV30 and TRBJ1-1; 9 bases are shared with TRBD1. The CDR3 length is 14 residues. The germline gives CDR1 GTSNPN, CDR2 SVGIG (reference sequence). The J segment lost 5 bases and the V segment lost 4 bases, leaving 8 bases of the junction unmatched. The CDR3 region is CAWTYGTGPTEAFF. CDR3 coding DNA: TGTGCCTGGACTTATGGGACAGGGCCGACTGAAGCTTTCTTT.

The rearrangement links TRBV7-2 to TRBJ2-5; D gene uncertain. The CDR3 is made up of 15 amino acids. V was shortened by 7 bases and J by 2 bases, with 17 bases between the two germline ends. Germline V gene sequence: CDR1 SGHTA, CDR2 FQGNSA. The CDR3 nucleotides are TGTGCCAGCACCTACCTCGGTGGGCAGCAAGAGACCCAGTACTTC. Its translation is CASTYLGGQQETQYF.

The chain combines TRBV5-1 with TRBJ1-1, with D unclear. This CDR3 contains 14 residues. Per the germline V gene, CDR1 is SGHRS and CDR2 is YFSETQ. Between the trimmed V and J ends, which lost 0 bases and 1 base, there was a span of 7 bases. The CDR3 DNA is TGCGCCAGCAGCTTGGTGGCGGCGAACACTGAAGCTTTCTTT. As protein: CASSLVAANTEAFF.

The chain joins TRBV5-4 to TRBJ2-5; TRBD1 agrees at 7 bases. V shed 1 base, J shed 5 bases, and the junction held 2 bases outside the gene matches. The CDR3 spans 13 residues. CDR1 is SGHNT, CDR2 YYREEE, per germline (reference sequence). CDR3 in DNA: TGTGCCAGCAGCTTGAGGGGGCGCGAGACCCAGTACTTC. As protein: CASSLRGRETQYF.

The V and J genes are TRBV5-4 and TRBJ2-3, with 14 bases matching TRBD2. The CDR3 length is 17 residues. The junction had 4 bases not matched to a gene; V was cut back by 3 bases and J by 1 base. Germline CDR1 SGHNT, CDR2 YYREEE (reference sequence). The CDR3 is CASSWGLAGARTDTQYF. CDR3 DNA: TGTGCCAGCAGCTGGGGACTAGCGGGAGCGCGCACAGATACGCAGTATTTT. Variable domain in full (rest from reference TRBV5-4 and TRBJ2-3): ETGVTQSPTHLIKTRGQQVTLRCSSQSGHNTVSWYQQALGQGPQFIFQYYREEENGRGNFPPRFSGLQFPNYSSELNVNALELDDSALYLCASSWGLAGARTDTQYFGPGTRLTVL.

The V and J genes are TRBV4-3 and TRBJ1-2; a weak D match, TRBD1 (5 bases). Germline values: CDR1 LGHNA, CDR2 YSLEER. The CDR3 totals 14 residues. V dropped 1 base and J dropped 5 bases, with 11 bases sitting between them. The CDR3 loop is CASSQGRVGYGYTF. As DNA, the CDR3 is TGCGCCAGCAGCCAAGGCAGGGTGGGGTATGGCTACACCTTC.

V usage is TRBV27 and J usage is TRBJ2-1; the match to TRBD2 covers 11 bases. Germline loops: CDR1 MNHEY, CDR2 SMNVEV (reference sequence). V lost 0 bases and J lost 2; bases outside the gene matches: 0. The CDR3 runs to 16 residues. The CDR3: CASSLSSGRAYNEQFF. CDR3 in DNA: TGTGCCAGCAGTTTATCTAGCGGGAGGGCCTACAATGAGCAGTTCTTC.

The chain has TRBV19 and TRBJ2-2; 10 bases are a match to TRBD2. The CDR3 consists of 17 residues. Germline V gene lookup returns CDR1 LNHDA and CDR2 SQIVND (reference sequence). The V segment lost 5 bases and the J segment 3 bases; nucleotides outside the gene matches: 9. The CDR3 loop is CASSQSSGGVYTGELFF. CDR3 bases: TGTGCCAGTAGTCAGTCTAGCGGGGGCGTCTACACCGGGGAGCTGTTTTTT.

V and J are TRBV4-3 and TRBJ2-1; D is perhaps TRBD2 (5 bases). The length of the CDR3 is 15 residues. Trimming took 1 base from V and 7 from J, leaving 14 bases between them. Germline V gene data show CDR1 as LGHNA and CDR2 as YSLEER. The DNA of the CDR3 is TGCGCCAGCAGCCAAGGTGCCCTAGCATGGAATGAGCAGTTCTTC. Its protein product is CASSQGALAWNEQFF.

The V call is TRBV6-2 or TRBV6-3, the J call TRBJ1-2, with 8 bases aligning to TRBD1. V lost 2 bases, J lost 4 bases, and 6 bases stayed unmatched. There are 15 residues in the CDR3. CDR1 is MNHEY, CDR2 SVGEGT, per germline. This chain's CDR3 is CASSYGTGNIYGYTF. The CDR3 nucleotides are TGTGCCAGCAGTTACGGGACAGGCAACATCTATGGCTACACCTTC.

This chain links TRBV19 with TRBJ2-7; D unresolved. Germline-derived CDR1 and CDR2 are LNHDA and SQIVND (reference sequence). The CDR3 consists of 13 residues. Trimming cost V 5 bases and J 1 base, with 9 bases left between them. For the CDR3, the DNA is TGTGCCAGTAGTTCGGTTTCTTCCTACGAGCAGTACTTC. The encoded protein is CASSSVSSYEQYF.